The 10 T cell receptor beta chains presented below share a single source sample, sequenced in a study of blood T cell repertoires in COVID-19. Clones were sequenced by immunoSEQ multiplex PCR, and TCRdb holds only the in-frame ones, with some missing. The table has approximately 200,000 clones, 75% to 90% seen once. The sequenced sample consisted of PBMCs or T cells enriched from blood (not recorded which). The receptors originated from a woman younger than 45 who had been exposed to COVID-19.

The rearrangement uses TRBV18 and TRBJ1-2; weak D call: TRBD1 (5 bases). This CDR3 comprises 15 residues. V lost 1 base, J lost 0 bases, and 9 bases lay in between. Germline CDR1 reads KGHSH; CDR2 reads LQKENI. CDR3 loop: CASSPQRDSNYGYTF. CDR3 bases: TGTGCCAGCTCACCACAGAGGGACTCTAACTATGGCTACACCTTC.

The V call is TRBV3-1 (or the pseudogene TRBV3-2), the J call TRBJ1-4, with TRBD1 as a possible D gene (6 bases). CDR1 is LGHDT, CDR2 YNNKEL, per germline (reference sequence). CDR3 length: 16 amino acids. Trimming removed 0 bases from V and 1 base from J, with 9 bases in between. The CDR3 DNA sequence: TGTGCCAGCAGCCAAGAGGGAGGGGGAACTAATGAAAAACTGTTTTTT. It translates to CASSQEGGGTNEKLFF.

The CDR3 region has the DNA TGTGCCATCAGTGAACGGGGGAACGTTAACAATCAGCCCCAGCATTTT. It is translated as CAISERGNVNNQPQHF. This chain uses TRBV10-3 with TRBJ1-5, with D possibly TRBD1 on 5 matching bases. This CDR3 has 16 residues. V lost 3 bases and J 3 bases, leaving 15 bases between the germline ends. CDR1 and CDR2 (germline): ENHRY, SYGVKD.

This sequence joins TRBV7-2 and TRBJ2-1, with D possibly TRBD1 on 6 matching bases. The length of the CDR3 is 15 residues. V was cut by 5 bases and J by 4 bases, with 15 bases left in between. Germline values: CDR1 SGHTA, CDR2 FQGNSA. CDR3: CASSLQGIVYNEQFF. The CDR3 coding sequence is TGTGCCAGCAGCCTTCAGGGGATAGTATACAATGAGCAGTTCTTC.

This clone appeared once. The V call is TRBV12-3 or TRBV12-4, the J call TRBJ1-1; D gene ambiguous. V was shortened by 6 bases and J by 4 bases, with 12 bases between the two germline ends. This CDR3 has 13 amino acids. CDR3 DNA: TGTGCCAGCAGGCCCCCAGGTCCCACTGAAGCTTTCTTT. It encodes CASRPPGPTEAFF.

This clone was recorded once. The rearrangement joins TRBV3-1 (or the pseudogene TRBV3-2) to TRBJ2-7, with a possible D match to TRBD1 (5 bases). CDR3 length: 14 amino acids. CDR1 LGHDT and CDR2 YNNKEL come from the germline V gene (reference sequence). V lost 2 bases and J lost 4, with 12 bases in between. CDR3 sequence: CASSQTNPGYEQYF. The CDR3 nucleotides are TGTGCCAGCAGCCAAACCAACCCAGGGTACGAGCAGTACTTC.

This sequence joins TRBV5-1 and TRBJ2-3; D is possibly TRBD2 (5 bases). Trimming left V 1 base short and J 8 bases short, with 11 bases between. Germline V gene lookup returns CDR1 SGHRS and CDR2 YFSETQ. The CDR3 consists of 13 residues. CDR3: CASSLKARGTQYF. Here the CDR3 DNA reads TGCGCCAGCAGCTTGAAAGCCCGGGGTACGCAGTATTTT.

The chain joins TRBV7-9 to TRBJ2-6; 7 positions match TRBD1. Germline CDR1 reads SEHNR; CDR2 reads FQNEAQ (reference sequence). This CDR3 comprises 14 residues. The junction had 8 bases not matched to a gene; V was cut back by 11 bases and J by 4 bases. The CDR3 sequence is CAATQGEGANVLTF. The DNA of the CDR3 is TGTGCCGCGACCCAGGGGGAAGGGGCCAACGTCCTGACTTTC.

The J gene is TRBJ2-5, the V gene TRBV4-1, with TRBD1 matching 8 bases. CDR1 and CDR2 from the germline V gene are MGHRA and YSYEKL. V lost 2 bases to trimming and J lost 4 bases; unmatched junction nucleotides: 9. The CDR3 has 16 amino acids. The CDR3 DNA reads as TGCGCCAGCAGCCAACCAGACAGGGGCAGGGGAGAGACCCAGTACTTC. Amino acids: CASSQPDRGRGETQYF.

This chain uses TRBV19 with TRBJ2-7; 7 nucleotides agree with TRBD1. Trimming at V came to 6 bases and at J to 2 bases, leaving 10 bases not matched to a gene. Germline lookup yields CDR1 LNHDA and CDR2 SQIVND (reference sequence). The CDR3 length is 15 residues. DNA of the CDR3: TGTGCCAGTAGCGTAGAAACAGGGGATCCCTACGAGCAGTACTTC. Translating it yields CASSVETGDPYEQYF.